There are a few counts of the clone carrying this T cell receptor (beta chain). As yet, its antigen is unknown. In the same sample, other DNA sequences code for this CDR3. Primers included in the PCR were 60 Vbeta and 13 Jbeta primers. The table came from immunoSEQ multiplex PCR; TCRdb's copy has only in-frame clones and leaves some out. This table has over 100,000 clones, about two thirds appearing once. The sample comes from a study of cytomegalovirus exposure and HLA in healthy donors. Regarding the study as a whole: Researchers reported in a later analysis that a missense DCLRE1C variant was tied to TCR beta V- and J-gene trimming. Whilst most TCR sequences proved rare, a subset of public TCRs occurred across many donors.

The clonotype comes from a man aged 45 to 65 in good health and CMV-seropositive. Sample: PBMCs.

The CDR3 loop is CASSPPGTGNYGYTF. The DNA for the CDR3 is TGTGCCAGCTCACCACCGGGTACGGGGAACTATGGCTACACCTTC. V is TRBV18 and J is TRBJ1-2, with unresolved D. The CDR3 is 15 residues long. The germline V gene has CDR1 KGHSH and CDR2 LQKENI. The V and J ends lost 0 bases and 2 bases respectively, with 10 bases between them.